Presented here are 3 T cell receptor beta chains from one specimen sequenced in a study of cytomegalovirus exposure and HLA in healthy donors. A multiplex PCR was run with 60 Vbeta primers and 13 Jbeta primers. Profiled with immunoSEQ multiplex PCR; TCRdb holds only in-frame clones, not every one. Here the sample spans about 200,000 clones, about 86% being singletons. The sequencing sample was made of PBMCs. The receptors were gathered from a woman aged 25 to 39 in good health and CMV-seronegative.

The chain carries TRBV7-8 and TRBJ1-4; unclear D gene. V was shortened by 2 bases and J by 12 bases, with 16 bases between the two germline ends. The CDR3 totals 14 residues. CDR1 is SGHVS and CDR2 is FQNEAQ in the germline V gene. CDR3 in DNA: TGTGCCAGCAGCTTAACAATATTTAGGGAGGAACTGTTTTTT. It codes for CASSLTIFREELFF.

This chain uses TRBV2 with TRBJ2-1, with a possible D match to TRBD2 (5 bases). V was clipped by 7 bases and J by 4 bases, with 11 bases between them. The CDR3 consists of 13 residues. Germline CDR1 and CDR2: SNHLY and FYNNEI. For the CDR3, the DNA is TGTGCCAGCACTAGCACACCTTACAATGAGCAGTTCTTC. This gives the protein CASTSTPYNEQFF.

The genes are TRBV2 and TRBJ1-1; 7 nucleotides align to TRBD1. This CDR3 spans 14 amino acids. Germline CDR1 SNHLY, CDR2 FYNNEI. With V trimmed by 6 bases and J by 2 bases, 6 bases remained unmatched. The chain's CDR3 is CASRAGTANTEAFF. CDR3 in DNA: TGTGCCAGCAGAGCCGGGACAGCTAACACTGAAGCTTTCTTT. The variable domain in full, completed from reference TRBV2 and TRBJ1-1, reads EPEVTQTPSHQVTQMGQEVILRCVPISNHLYFYWYRQILGQKVEFLVSFYNNEISEKSEIFDDQFSVERPDGSNFTLKIRSTKLEDSAMYFCASRAGTANTEAFFGQGTRLTVV.